This T cell receptor beta chain was recorded in a study of regulatory T cells in long-lasting Graves disease. The TCR beta library used iRepertoire HTBI primers with Arm-PCR amplification of CDR3. TCRdb ran MiXCR on the multiplex PCR reads and lists one entry per CDR3 protein. The table has about 430,000 distinct CDR3 sequences, approximately 16% seen once. Germline V gene lookup returns CDR1 GTSNPN and CDR2 SVGIG (reference sequence). Trimming stripped 0 bases from V and 3 bases from J, with 11 bases between. This CDR3 comprises 15 residues. Time point: newly diagnosed GD, antithyroid drugs for less than 3 months. With RNA extracted from PBMCs as input, the TCR library was made. The same data also went into a second study, on T cells in Graves' hyperthyroidism and ophthalmopathy.

This chain uses TRBV30 with TRBJ1-4; tentative D call: TRBD1 (5 bases). Sample: peripheral blood mononuclear cells (PBMCs), taken at new diagnosis, from a patient treated with antithyroid drugs. The sequence was obtained from a woman between 40 and 55 years old with Graves disease. The CDR3 loop reads CAWSVRLGANEKLFF. The CDR3 nucleotides read TGTGCCTGGAGTGTCCGACTGGGGGCTAATGAAAAACTGTTTTTT. The full variable domain, with the rest looked up from reference TRBV30 and TRBJ1-4, is SQTIHQWPATLVQPVGSPLSLECTVEGTSNPNLYWYRQAAGRGLQLLFYSVGIGQISSEVPQNLSASRPQDRQFILSSKKLLLSDSGFYLCAWSVRLGANEKLFFGSGTQLSVL.